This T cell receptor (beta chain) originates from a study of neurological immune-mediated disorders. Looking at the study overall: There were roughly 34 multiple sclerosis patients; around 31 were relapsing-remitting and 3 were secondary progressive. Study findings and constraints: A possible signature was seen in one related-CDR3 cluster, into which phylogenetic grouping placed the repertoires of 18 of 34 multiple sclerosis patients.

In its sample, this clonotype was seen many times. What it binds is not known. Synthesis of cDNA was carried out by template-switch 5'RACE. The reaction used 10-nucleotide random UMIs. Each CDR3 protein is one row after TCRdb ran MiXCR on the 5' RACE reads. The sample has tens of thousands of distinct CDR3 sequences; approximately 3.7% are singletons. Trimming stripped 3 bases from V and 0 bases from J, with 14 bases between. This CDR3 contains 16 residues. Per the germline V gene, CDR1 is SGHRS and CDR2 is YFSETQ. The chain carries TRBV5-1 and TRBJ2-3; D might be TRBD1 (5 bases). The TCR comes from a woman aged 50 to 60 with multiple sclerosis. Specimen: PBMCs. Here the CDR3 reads CASSSQVSTSTDTQYF. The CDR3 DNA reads TGCGCCAGCAGCTCACAGGTTAGCACTAGCACAGATACGCAGTATTTT.